The rows below give T cell receptor beta chains drawn from one sample of a study of monozygotic twins with inflammatory bowel disease. TCRdb reprocessed the 5' RACE reads and stores each CDR3 protein as one record, lacking DNA. The sample has around 97,000 distinct CDR3 sequences. Sample: blood. The receptors originated from a human donor with ulcerative colitis or Crohn's disease, or a healthy co-twin of an affected twin (not recorded which). Both conserved end residues are part of each CDR3.

j_gene | v_gene | CDR3aa
TRBJ2-7 | TRBV9 | CASSVDSVRVSEQYF
TRBJ1-2 | TRBV12-3/TRBV12-4 | CASSLTPMVYGYTF
TRBJ2-2 | TRBV30 | CAWSVPRDRGYFGELFF
TRBJ2-7 | TRBV20-1 | CSARDPTLGSVYEQYF
TRBJ2-3 | TRBV25-1 | CASSSSTDTQYF
TRBJ2-1 | TRBV27 | CASSFHGINNEQFF
TRBJ1-3 | TRBV7-2 | CASSRRTGTGNTIYF
TRBJ2-7 | TRBV6-5 | CASSYSRAGYSHEQYF
TRBJ2-7 | TRBV4-3 | CASSQEHLGPSHEQYF
TRBJ2-5 | TRBV10-3 | CAIRTGARETQYF
TRBJ1-5 | TRBV7-6 | CASSSLDEPQHF
TRBJ2-1 | TRBV18 | CASSPTPPGPTYNEQFF
TRBJ2-7 | TRBV9 | CASSAGQATYEQYF
TRBJ1-6 | TRBV20-1 | CSAQGPKGSSYNSPLHF
TRBJ1-2 | TRBV30 | CAWTGETDGYTF
TRBJ1-5 | TRBV20-1 | CSAHTQGLSNQPQHF
TRBJ1-1 | TRBV7-2 | CASNADSLNTEAFF
TRBJ1-5 | TRBV6-6 | CASSYSIGNGPQHF
TRBJ2-7 | TRBV19 | CASSRQMRDEQYF
TRBJ1-5 | TRBV6-5 | CASSYGRSNQPQHF